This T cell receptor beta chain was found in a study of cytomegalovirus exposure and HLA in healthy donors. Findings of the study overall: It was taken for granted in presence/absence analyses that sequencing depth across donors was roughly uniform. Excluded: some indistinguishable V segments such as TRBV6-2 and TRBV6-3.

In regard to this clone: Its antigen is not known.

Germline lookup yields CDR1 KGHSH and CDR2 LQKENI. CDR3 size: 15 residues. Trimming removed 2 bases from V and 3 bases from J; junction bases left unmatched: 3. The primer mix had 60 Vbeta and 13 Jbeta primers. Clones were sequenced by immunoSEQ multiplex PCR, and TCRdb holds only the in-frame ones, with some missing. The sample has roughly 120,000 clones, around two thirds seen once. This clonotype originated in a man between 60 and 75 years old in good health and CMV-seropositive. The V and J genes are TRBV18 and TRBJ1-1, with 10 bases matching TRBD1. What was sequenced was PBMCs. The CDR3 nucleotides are TGTGCCAGCTCACCAGACGGACAGGGGGACACTGAAGCTTTCTTT. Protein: CASSPDGQGDTEAFF. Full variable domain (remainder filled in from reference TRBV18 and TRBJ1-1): NAGVMQNPRHLVRRRGQEARLRCSPMKGHSHVYWYRQLPEEGLKFMVYLQKENIIDESGMPKERFSAEFPKEGPSILRIQQVVRGDSAAYFCASSPDGQGDTEAFFGQGTRLTVV.